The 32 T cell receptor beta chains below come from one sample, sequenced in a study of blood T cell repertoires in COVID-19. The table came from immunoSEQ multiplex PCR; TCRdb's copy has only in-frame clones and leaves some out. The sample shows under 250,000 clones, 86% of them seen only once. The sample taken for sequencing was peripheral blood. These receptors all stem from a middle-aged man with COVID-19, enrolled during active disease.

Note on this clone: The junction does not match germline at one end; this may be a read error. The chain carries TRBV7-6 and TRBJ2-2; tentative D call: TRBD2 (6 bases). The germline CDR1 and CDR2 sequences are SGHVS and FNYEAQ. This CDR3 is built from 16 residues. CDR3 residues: CASSVATGLLTGELFF. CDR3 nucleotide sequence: TGTGCCAGCAGCGTAGCCACGGGACTTTTAACCGGGGAGCTGTTTTTT. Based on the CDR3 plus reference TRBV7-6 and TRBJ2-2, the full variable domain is GAGVSQSPRYKVTKRGQDVALRCDPISGHVSLYWYRQALGQGPEFLTYFNYEAQQDKSGLPNDRFSAERPEGSISTLTIQRTEQRDSAMYRCASSVATGLLTGELFFGEGSRLTVL.

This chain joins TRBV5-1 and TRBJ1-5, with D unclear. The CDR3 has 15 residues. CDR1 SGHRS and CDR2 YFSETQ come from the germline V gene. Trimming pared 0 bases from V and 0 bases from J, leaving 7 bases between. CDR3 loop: CASSLGQNSNQPQHF. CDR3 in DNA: TGCGCCAGCAGCTTGGGGCAGAATAGCAATCAGCCCCAGCATTTT. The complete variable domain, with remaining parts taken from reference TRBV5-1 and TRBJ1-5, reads KAGVTQTPRYLIKTRGQQVTLSCSPISGHRSVSWYQQTPGQGLQFLFEYFSETQRNKGNFPGRFSGRQFSNSRSEMNVSTLELGDSALYLCASSLGQNSNQPQHFGDGTRLSIL.

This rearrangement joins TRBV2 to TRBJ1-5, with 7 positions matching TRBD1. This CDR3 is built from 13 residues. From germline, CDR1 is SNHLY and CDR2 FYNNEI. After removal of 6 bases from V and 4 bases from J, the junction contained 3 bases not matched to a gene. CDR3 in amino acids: CASRPGGNQPQHF. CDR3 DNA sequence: TGTGCCAGCAGGCCAGGGGGGAATCAGCCCCAGCATTTT.

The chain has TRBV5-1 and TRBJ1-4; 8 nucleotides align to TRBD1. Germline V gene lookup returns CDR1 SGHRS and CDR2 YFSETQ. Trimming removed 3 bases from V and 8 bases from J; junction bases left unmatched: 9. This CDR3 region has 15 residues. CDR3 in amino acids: CASSSPTGVEEKLFF. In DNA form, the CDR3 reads TGCGCCAGCAGCTCCCCGACAGGGGTGGAGGAAAAACTGTTTTTT.

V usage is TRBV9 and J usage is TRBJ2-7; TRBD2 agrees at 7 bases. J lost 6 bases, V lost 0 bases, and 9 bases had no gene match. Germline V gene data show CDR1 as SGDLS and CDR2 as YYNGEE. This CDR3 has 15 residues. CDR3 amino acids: CASSVARAGAAEQYF. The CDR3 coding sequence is TGTGCCAGCAGCGTAGCTCGGGCGGGAGCGGCCGAGCAGTACTTC.

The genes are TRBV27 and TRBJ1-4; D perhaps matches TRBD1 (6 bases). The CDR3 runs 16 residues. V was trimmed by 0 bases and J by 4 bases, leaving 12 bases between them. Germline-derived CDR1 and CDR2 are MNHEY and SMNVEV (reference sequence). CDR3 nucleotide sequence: TGTGCCAGCAGTTTATCGTTTGGGACAAATAATGAAAAACTGTTTTTT. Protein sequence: CASSLSFGTNNEKLFF.

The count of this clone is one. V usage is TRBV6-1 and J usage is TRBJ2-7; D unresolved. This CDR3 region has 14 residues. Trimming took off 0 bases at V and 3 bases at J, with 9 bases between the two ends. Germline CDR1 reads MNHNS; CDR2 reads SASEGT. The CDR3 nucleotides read TGTGCCAGCAGTGAAGCTGACACCGACTACGAGCAGTACTTC. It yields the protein CASSEADTDYEQYF.

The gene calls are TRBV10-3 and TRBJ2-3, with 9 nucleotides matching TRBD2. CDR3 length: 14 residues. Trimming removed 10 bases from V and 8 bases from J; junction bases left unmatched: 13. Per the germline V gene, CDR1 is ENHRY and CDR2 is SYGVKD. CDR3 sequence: CATEYGGGEGTQYF. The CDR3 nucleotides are TGTGCCACTGAATATGGCGGGGGGGAGGGTACGCAGTATTTT.

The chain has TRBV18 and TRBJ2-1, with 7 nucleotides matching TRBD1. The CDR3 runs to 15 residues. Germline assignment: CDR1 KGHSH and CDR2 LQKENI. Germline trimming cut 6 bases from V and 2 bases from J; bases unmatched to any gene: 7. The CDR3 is CASSSSQGAYNEQFF. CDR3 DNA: TGTGCCAGCTCCAGCTCCCAGGGGGCCTACAATGAGCAGTTCTTC.

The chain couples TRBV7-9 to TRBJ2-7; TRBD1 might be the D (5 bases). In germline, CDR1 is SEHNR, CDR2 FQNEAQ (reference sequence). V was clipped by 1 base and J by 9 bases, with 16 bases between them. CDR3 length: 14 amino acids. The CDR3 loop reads CASSLGEGVNGQYF. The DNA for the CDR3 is TGTGCCAGCAGCTTAGGAGAAGGGGTCAATGGGCAGTACTTC.

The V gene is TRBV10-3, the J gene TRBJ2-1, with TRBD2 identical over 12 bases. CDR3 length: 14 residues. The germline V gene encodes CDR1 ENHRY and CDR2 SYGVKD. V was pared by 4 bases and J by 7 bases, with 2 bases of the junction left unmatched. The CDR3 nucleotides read TGTGCCATCAGTGCTAGCGGGGGGGCGAATGAGCAGTTCTTC. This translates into CAISASGGANEQFF.

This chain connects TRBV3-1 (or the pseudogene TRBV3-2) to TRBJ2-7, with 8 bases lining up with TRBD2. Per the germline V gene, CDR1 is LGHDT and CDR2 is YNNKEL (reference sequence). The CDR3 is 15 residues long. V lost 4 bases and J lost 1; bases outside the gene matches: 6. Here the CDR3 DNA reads TGTGCCAGCAGCCGTGGGACGGGAGGGTCCTACGAGCAGTACTTC. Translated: CASSRGTGGSYEQYF.

The CDR3 is CASSRLQGAGELFF. The CDR3 coding sequence is TGTGCCAGCAGCCGGCTACAAGGAGCCGGGGAGCTGTTTTTT. The rearrangement links TRBV11-3 to TRBJ2-2; no clear D gene. The germline V and J ends were trimmed by 5 bases and 6 bases, with 13 bases remaining between them. In germline, CDR1 is SGHNT, CDR2 YENEEA. This CDR3 has 14 amino acids.

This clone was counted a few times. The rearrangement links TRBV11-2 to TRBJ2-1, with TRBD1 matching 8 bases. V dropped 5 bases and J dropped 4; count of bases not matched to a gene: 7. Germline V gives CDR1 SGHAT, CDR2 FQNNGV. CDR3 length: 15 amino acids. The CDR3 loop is CASSPRTGGYNEQFF. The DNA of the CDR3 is TGTGCCAGCAGCCCAAGAACAGGGGGATACAATGAGCAGTTCTTC.

The CDR3 region is CAISIDRVNQPQHF. In nucleotides, the CDR3 is TGTGCCATCAGCATAGACAGGGTTAATCAGCCCCAGCATTTT. The rearrangement uses TRBV10-3 and TRBJ1-5, with 7 bases aligning to TRBD1. This CDR3 contains 14 residues. V shed 6 bases and J 4 bases; nucleotides not matched to a gene: 6. CDR1 is ENHRY and CDR2 is SYGVKD in the germline V gene.

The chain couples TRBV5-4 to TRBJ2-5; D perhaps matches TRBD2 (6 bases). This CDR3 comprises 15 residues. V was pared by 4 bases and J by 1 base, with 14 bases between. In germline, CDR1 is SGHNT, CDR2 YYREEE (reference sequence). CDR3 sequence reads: CASSPTAGLQETQYF. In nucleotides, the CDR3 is TGTGCCAGCAGCCCTACAGCGGGCCTCCAAGAGACCCAGTACTTC.

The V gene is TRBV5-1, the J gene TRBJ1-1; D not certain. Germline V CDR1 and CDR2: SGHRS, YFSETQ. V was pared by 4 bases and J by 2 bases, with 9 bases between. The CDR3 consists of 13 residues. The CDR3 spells CASSNYGNTEAFF. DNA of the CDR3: TGCGCCAGCAGCAACTACGGAAACACTGAAGCTTTCTTT.

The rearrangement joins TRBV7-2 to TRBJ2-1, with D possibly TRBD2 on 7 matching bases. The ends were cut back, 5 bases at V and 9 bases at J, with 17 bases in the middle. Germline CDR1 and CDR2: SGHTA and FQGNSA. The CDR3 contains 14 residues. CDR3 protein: CASSASEGGFEQFF. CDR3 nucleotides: TGTGCCAGCAGCGCCTCGGAGGGGGGGTTTGAGCAGTTCTTC.

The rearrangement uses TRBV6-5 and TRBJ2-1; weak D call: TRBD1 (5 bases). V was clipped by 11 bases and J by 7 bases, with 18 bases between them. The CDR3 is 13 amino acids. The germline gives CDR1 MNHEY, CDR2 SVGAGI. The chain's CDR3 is CAHNFGALNEQFF. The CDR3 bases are TGTGCCCACAACTTTGGGGCTCTGAATGAGCAGTTCTTC.

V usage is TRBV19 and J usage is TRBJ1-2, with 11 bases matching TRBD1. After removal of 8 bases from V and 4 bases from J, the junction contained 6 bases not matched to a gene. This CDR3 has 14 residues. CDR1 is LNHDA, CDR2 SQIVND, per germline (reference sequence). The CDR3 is CASCRDRGSYGYTF. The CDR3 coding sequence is TGTGCCAGTTGCCGGGACAGGGGGTCCTATGGCTACACCTTC.

The CDR3 region has the DNA TGTGCCAGTAGTATTGACTATCAGCCCCAGCATTTT. Protein sequence: CASSIDYQPQHF. The rearrangement links TRBV19 to TRBJ1-5; no clear D. Germline V gene sequence: CDR1 LNHDA, CDR2 SQIVND (reference sequence). The CDR3 extends over 12 amino acids. V lost 3 bases to trimming and J lost 5 bases, with 5 bases between them.

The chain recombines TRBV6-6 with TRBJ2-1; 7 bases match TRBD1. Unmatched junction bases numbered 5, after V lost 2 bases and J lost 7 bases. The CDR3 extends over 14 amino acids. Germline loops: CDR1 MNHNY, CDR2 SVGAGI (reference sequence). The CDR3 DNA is TGTGCCAGCAGTTACAAGGGGGCCGGGAATGAGCAGTTCTTC. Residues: CASSYKGAGNEQFF.

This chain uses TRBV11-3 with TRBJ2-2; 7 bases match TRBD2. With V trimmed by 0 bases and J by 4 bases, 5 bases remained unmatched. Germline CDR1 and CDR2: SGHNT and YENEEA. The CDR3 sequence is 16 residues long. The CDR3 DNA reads TGTGCCAGCAGCTTAGACCTATCGGGGGGCACCGGGGAGCTGTTTTTT. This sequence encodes CASSLDLSGGTGELFF. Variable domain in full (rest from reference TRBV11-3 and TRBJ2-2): EAGVVQSPRYKIIEKKQPVAFWCNPISGHNTLYWYLQNLGQGPELLIRYENEEAVDDSQLPKDRFSAERLKGVDSTLKIQPAELGDSAVYLCASSLDLSGGTGELFFGEGSRLTVL.

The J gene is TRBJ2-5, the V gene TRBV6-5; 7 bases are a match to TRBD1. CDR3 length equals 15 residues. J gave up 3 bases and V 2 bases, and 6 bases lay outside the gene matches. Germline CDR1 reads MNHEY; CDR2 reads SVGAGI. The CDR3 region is CASSYGGQYKETQYF. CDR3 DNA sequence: TGTGCCAGCAGTTACGGGGGACAGTACAAAGAGACCCAGTACTTC.

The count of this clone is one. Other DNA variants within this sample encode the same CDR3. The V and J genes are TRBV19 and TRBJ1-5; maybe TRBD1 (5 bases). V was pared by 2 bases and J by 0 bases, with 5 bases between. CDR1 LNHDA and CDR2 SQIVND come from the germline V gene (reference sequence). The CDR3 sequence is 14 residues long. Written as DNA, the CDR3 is TGTGCCAGTAGTATACAGGGTAGCAATCAGCCCCAGCATTTT. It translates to CASSIQGSNQPQHF. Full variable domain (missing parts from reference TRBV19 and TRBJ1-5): DGGITQSPKYLFRKEGQNVTLSCEQNLNHDAMYWYRQDPGQGLRLIYYSQIVNDFQKGDIAEGYSVSREKKESFPLTVTSAQKNPTAFYLCASSIQGSNQPQHFGDGTRLSIL.

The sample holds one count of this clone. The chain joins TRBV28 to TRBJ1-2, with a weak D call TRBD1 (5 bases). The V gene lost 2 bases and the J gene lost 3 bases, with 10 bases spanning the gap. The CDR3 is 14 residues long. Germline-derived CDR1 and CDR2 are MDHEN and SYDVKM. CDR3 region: CASSLVLGHYGYTF. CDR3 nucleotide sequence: TGTGCCAGCAGTTTAGTCCTGGGGCACTATGGCTACACCTTC.

The DNA for the CDR3 is TGTGCCATCAGTAGGGGGAATAGCAATCAGCCCCAGCATTTT. Amino acid sequence: CAISRGNSNQPQHF. The chain links TRBV10-3 to TRBJ1-5; D possibly corresponds to TRBD1 (6 bases). Germline V gene data show CDR1 as ENHRY and CDR2 as SYGVKD. Trimming left V 5 bases short and J 0 bases short, with 8 bases between. The CDR3 is 14 amino acids.

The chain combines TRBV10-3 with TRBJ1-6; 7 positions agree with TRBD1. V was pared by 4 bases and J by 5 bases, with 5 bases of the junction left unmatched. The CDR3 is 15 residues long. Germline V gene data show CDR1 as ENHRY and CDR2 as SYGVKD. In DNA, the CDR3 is TGTGCCATCAGTGTCTCCGGGACAGATAATTCACCCCTCCACTTT. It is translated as CAISVSGTDNSPLHF.

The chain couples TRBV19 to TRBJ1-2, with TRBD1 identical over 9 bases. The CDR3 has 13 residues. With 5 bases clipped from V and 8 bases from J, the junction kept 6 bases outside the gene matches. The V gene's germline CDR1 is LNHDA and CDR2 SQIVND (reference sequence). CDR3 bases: TGTGCCAGTAGTCCGGGACAGGGAGGAGGCTACACCTTC. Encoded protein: CASSPGQGGGYTF.

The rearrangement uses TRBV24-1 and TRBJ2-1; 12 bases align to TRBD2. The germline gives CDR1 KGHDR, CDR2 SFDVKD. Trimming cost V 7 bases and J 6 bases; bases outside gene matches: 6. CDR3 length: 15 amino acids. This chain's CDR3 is CATSDWTSGVNEQFF. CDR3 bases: TGTGCCACCAGCGACTGGACTAGCGGGGTCAATGAGCAGTTCTTC.

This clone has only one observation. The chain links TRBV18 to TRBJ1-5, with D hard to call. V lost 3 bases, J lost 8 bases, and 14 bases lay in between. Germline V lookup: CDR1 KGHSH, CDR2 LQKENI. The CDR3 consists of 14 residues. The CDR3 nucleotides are TGTGCCAGCTCACCTCGGTCCTCCCCCGAGCCCCAGCATTTT. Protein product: CASSPRSSPEPQHF. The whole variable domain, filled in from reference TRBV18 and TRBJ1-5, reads NAGVMQNPRHLVRRRGQEARLRCSPMKGHSHVYWYRQLPEEGLKFMVYLQKENIIDESGMPKERFSAEFPKEGPSILRIQQVVRGDSAAYFCASSPRSSPEPQHFGDGTRLSIL.

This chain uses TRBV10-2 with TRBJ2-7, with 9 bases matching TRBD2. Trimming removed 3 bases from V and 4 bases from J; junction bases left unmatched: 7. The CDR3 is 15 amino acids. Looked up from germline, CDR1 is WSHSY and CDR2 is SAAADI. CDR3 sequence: CASSDQVAGVYEQYF. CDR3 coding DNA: TGCGCCAGCAGTGATCAGGTAGCGGGAGTGTACGAGCAGTACTTC.